The entry below describes one T cell receptor beta chain. The antigen is unknown. Tagging with unique molecular identifiers was a feature of the TCR beta cDNA libraries. Via MiXCR, TCRdb re-called the PCR reads, giving one row per CDR3 protein. The sample gives about 810,000 distinct CDR3 sequences, 53% of which show up once; approximately 4.5% is in the top ten. This sample stems from a study of post-analysis software for immune sequencing data. Study-level results: TRBV5-6, TRBV5-1 and TRBV20-1 belonged to a set of about five TRBV segments that were more frequent in patients than controls.

The CDR3 runs 14 residues. Trimming took off 5 bases at V and 11 bases at J, with 19 bases between the two ends. The material sequenced was blood. The chain carries TRBV12-3 or TRBV12-4 and TRBJ1-5, with D possibly TRBD1 on 5 matching bases. This TCR was sampled from a girl aged 5 to 17 with multiple sclerosis. This CDR3 reads CASSPMGRGKTQHF. Written as DNA, the CDR3 is TGTGCCAGCAGTCCCATGGGGAGGGGAAAGACCCAGCATTTT.